This T cell receptor beta chain was identified during a study of blood T cell repertoires in COVID-19. Turning to the study itself: Both acute and convalescent COVID-19 samples were obtained from the United States, Italy and Spain.

Looked up from germline, CDR1 is SGHDT and CDR2 is YYEEEE. This CDR3 region has 14 residues. The V gene lost 4 bases and the J gene lost 2 bases, with 12 bases spanning the gap. Study processing details: Cell counts per sample came from amplifying reference gene primers. Profiling relied on immunoSEQ multiplex PCR, and the TCRdb table lists in-frame clones only, not all of them. The V and J calls and clone size were taken over from that table, and D and trimming were inferred from the DNA. Of approximately 190,000 clones detected, over 70% appear once; the ten largest clones hold about 6.9%. Material for sequencing was peripheral blood. The chain uses TRBV5-6 and TRBJ1-2, with D uncertain. This TCR derives from a man between 60 and 75 years old with acute or convalescent COVID-19. CDR3: CASSLPGQNYGYTF. DNA of the CDR3: TGTGCCAGCAGCCTACCGGGTCAGAACTATGGCTACACCTTC. Looking up the rest from reference TRBV5-6 and TRBJ1-2 gives the full variable domain: DAGVTQSPTHLIKTRGQQVTLRCSPKSGHDTVSWYQQALGQGPQFIFQYYEEEERQRGNFPDRFSGHQFPNYSSELNVNALLLGDSALYLCASSLPGQNYGYTFGSGTRLTVV.